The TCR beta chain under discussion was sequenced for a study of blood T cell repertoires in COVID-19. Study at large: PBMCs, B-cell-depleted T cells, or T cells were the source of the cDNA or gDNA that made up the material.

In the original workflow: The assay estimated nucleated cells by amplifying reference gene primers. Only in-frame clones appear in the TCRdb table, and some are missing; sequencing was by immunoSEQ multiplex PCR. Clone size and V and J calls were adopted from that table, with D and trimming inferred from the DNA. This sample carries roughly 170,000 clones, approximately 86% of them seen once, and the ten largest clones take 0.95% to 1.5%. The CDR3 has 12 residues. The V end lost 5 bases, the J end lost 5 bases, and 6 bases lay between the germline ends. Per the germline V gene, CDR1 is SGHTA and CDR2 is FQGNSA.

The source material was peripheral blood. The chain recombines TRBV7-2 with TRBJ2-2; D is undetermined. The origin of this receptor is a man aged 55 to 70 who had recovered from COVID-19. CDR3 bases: TGTGCCAGCAGCCCTGAGACCGGGGAGCTGTTTTTT. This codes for CASSPETGELFF.